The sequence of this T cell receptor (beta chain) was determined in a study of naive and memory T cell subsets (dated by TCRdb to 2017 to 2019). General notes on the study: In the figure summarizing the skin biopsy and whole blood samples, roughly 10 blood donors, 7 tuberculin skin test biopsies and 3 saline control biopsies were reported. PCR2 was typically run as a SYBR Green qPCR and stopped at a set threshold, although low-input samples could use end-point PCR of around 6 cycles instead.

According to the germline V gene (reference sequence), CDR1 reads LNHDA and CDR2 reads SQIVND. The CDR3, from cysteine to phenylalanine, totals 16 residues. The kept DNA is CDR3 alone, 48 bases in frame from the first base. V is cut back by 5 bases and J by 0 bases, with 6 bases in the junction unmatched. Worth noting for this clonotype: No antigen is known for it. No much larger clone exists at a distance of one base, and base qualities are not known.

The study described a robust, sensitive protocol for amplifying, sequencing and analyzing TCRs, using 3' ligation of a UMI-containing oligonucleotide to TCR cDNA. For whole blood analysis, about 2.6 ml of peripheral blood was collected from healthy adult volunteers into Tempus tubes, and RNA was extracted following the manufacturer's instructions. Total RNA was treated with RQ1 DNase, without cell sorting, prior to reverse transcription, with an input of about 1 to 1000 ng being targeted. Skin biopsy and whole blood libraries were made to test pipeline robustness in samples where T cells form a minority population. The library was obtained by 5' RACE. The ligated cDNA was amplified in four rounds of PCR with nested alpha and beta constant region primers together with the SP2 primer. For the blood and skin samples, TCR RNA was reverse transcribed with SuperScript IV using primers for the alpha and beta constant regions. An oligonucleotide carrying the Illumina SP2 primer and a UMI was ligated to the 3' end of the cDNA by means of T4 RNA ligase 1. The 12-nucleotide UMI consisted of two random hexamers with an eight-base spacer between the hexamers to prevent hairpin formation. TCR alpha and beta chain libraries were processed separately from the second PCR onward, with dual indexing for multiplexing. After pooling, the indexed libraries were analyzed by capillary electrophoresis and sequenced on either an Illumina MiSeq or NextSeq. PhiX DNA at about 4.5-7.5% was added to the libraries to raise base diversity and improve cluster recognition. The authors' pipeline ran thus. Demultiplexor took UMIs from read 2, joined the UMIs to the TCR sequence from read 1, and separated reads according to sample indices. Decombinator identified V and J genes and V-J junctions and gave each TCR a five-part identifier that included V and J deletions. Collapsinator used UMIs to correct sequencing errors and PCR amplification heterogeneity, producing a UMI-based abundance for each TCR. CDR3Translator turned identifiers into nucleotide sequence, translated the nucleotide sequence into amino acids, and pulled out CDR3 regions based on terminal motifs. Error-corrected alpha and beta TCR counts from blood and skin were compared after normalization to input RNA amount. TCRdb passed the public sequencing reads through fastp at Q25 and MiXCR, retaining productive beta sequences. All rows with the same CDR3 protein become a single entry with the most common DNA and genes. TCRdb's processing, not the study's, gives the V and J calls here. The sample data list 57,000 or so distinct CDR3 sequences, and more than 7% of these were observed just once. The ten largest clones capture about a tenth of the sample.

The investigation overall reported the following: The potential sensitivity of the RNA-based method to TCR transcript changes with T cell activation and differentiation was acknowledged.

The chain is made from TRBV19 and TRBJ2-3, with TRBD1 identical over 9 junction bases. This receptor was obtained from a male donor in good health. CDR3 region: CASSFLGQGSTDTQYF. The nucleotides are TGTGCCAGTAGTTTCCTGGGACAGGGAAGCACAGATACGCAGTATTTT.